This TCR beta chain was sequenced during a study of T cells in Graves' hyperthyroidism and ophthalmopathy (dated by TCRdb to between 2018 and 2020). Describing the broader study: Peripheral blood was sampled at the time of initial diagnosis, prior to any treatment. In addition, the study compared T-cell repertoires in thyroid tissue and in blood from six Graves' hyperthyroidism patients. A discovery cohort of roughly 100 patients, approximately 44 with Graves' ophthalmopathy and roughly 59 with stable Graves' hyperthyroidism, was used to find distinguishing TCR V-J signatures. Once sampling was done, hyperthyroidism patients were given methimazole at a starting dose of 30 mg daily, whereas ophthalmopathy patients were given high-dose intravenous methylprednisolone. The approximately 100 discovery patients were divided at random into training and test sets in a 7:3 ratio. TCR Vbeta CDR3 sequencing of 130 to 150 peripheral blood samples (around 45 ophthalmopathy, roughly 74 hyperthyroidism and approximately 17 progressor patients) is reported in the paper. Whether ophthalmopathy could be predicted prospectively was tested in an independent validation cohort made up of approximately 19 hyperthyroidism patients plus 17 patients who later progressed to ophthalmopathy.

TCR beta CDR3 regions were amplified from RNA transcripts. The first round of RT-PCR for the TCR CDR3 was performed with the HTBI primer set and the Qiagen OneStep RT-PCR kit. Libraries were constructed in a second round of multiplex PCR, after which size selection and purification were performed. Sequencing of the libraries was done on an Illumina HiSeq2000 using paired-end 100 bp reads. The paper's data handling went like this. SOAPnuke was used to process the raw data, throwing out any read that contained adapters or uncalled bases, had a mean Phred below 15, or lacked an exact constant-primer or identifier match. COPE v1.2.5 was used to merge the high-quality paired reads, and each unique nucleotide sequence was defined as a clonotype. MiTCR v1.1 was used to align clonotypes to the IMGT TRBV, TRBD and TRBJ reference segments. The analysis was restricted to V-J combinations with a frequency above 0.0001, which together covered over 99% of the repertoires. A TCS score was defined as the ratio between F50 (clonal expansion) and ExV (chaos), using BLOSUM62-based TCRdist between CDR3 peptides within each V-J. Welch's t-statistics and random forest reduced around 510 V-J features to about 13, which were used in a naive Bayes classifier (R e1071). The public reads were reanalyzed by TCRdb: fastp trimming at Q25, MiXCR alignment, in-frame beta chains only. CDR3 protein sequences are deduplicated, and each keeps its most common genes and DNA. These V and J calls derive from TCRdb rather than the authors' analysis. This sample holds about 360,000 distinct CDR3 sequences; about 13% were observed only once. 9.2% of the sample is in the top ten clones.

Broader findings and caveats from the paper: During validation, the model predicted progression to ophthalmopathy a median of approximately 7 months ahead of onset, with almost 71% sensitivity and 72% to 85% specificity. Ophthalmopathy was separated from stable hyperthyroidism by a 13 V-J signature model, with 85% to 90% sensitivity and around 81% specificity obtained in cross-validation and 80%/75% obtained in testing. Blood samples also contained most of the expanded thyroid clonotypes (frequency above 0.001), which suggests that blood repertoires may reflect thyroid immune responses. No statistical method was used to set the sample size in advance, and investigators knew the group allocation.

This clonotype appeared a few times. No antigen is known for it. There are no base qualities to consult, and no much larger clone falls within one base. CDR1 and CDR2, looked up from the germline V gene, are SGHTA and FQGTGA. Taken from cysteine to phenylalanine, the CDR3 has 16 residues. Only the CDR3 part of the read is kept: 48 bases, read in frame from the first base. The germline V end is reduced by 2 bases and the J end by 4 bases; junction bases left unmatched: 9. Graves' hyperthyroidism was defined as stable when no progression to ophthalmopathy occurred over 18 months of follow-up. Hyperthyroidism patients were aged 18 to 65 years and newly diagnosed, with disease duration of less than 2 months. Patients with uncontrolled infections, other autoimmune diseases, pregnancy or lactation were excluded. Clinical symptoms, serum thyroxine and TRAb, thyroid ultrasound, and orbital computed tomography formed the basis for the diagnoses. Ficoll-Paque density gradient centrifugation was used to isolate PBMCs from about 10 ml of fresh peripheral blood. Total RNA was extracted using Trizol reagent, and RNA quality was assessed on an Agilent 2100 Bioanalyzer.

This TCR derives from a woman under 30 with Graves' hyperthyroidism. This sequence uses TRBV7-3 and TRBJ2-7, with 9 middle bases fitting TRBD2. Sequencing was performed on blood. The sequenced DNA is TGTGCCAGCAGCTTATTTGGGCTAGCGGGAATATACGAGCAGTACTTC. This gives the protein CASSLFGLAGIYEQYF.